Given below is one TCR beta chain in context. The source of the sample is a study of shared clonotypes between healthy human individuals. CDR1 is SGHRS and CDR2 is YFSETQ in the germline V gene. With 4 bases removed from V and 8 bases from J, the gap between germline ends came to 15 bases. The CDR3 covers 13 residues. The run depth of the assay was deep. TCRdb's table, derived via immunoSEQ multiplex PCR, lists solely in-frame clones and lacks some. The repertoire holds a few million clones, with roughly 92% as singletons. This receptor was taken from a man between 18 and 35 years old in good health. Some clones in this sample may be carry-over from other donors' samples. The sample consisted of naive CD4+ T cells from PBMCs. The subset here: CD45RA+ positively selected. The chain employs TRBV5-1 and TRBJ1-2; D uncertain. CDR3 in amino acids: CASSPDRRSGYTF. The CDR3 DNA reads TGCGCCAGCAGCCCCGATCGGAGGTCGGGCTACACCTTC. Looking up the rest from reference TRBV5-1 and TRBJ1-2 gives the full variable domain: KAGVTQTPRYLIKTRGQQVTLSCSPISGHRSVSWYQQTPGQGLQFLFEYFSETQRNKGNFPGRFSGRQFSNSRSEMNVSTLELGDSALYLCASSPDRRSGYTFGSGTRLTVV.